These T cell receptor beta chains were read from a single sample in a study of cytomegalovirus exposure and HLA in healthy donors. The method was immunoSEQ multiplex PCR; TCRdb's version includes in-frame clones alone and lacks a portion of them. The sample includes about 160,000 clones, approximately 87% of them seen just once. The sample consisted of PBMCs. The receptors originated from a woman under 40 in good health and CMV-seronegative. The CDR3 runs from the conserved cysteine through the conserved F or W. D genes are given only for firm matches. Rows give clone size only sometimes, using once, few, many, or a class for an expanded clone.

>TRBV5-6|TRBJ1-3|-|-
CASSLYGGVSSGNTIYF
TGTGCCAGCAGCTTGTACGGGGGTGTGAGCTCTGGAAACACCATATATTTT
>TRBV15|TRBJ2-2|-|TRBD1
CATSGSTGGTGELFF
TGTGCCACCAGCGGAAGCACAGGGGGCACCGGGGAGCTGTTTTTT
>TRBV5-5|TRBJ1-4|-|TRBD1
CASSQESGTGGEKLFF
TGTGCCAGCAGCCAAGAAAGCGGGACAGGGGGTGAAAAACTGTTTTTT
>TRBV6-5|TRBJ1-1|-|-
CASSYRPGAGGGEAFF
TGTGCCAGCAGTTATCGGCCGGGTGCGGGGGGCGGTGAAGCTTTCTTT
>TRBV5-6|TRBJ2-3|-|TRBD2
CASSLRTSGRAGDTQYF
TGTGCCAGCAGCTTGAGGACTAGCGGGAGGGCCGGGGATACGCAGTATTTT
>TRBV5-6|TRBJ1-4|-|-
CASSLGQTAEKLFF
TGTGCCAGCAGCTTGGGACAAACCGCTGAAAAACTGTTTTTT
>TRBV4-3|TRBJ2-7|few|TRBD1
CASSQAPPGQGADEQYF
TGCGCCAGCAGCCAAGCCCCACCGGGACAGGGGGCCGACGAGCAGTACTTC
>TRBV5-1|TRBJ2-3|-|-
CASSKTRQAGRDTQYF
TGCGCCAGCAGCAAAACCAGACAGGCAGGTAGGGATACGCAGTATTTT
>TRBV4-3|TRBJ2-6|-|-
CASSQEPRKVSGANVLTF
TGCGCCAGCAGCCAAGAGCCGCGGAAAGTCTCTGGGGCCAACGTCCTGACTTTC
>TRBV6-5|TRBJ1-2|once|-
CASTSGRSLGGYTF
TGTGCCAGCACCTCCGGGCGGTCACTTGGTGGCTACACCTTC
>TRBV9|TRBJ2-7|-|-
CASSEGRASRDEQYF
TGTGCCAGCAGCGAAGGCCGGGCCTCAAGGGACGAGCAGTACTTC
>TRBV10-3|TRBJ2-1|-|-
CATAPQTTYNEQFF
TGTGCCACAGCCCCGCAGACAACATACAATGAGCAGTTCTTC
>TRBV7-2|TRBJ2-7|-|-
CASSLGGVSYEQYF
TGTGCCAGCAGCTTAGGGGGGGTCTCCTACGAGCAGTACTTC
>TRBV28|TRBJ2-1|-|TRBD2
CASSSLSTSGSWYNEQFF
TGTGCCAGCAGTTCATTGAGTACTAGCGGGAGTTGGTACAATGAGCAGTTCTTC
>TRBV6-6|TRBJ2-6|-|TRBD1
CASSYPTGAGANVLTF
TGTGCCAGCAGTTACCCCACAGGGGCTGGGGCCAACGTCCTGACTTTC
>TRBV29-1|TRBJ1-1|-|TRBD1
CSVREHTGEAAFF
TGCAGCGTGAGGGAGCACACAGGGGAGGCAGCTTTCTTT
>TRBV5-1|TRBJ2-1|-|TRBD1
CASSDGQGNEQFF
TGCGCCAGCAGCGACGGACAGGGCAATGAGCAGTTCTTC
>TRBV18|TRBJ2-1|-|-
CASSLRDNEQFF
TGTGCCAGCTCACTTCGTGACAATGAGCAGTTCTTC
>TRBV6-6|TRBJ1-1|-|-
CASSYSWNTEAFF
TGTGCCAGCAGTTACTCGTGGAACACTGAAGCTTTCTTT
>TRBV5-1|TRBJ1-1|-|TRBD1
CASSTGTANTEAFF
TGCGCCAGCAGCACTGGGACAGCGAACACTGAAGCTTTCTTT
>TRBV11-1|TRBJ1-4|-|-
CASSLPTNEKLFF
TGTGCCAGCAGCTTACCGACTAATGAAAAACTGTTTTTT
>TRBV4-3|TRBJ2-6|-|-
CASSQDQGSWSGANVLTF
TGCGCCAGCAGCCAAGATCAGGGCAGCTGGTCTGGGGCCAACGTCCTGACTTTC
>TRBV27|TRBJ2-7|-|-
CASSYHRASSYEQYF
TGTGCCAGCAGTTATCACAGGGCGAGCTCCTACGAGCAGTACTTC
>TRBV5-4|TRBJ2-7|once|-
CASSPGQNSYEQYF
TGTGCCAGCAGCCCGGGACAAAACTCCTACGAGCAGTACTTC
>TRBV11-2|TRBJ2-2|-|-
CASSFSGLTGELFF
TGTGCCAGCAGCTTCTCAGGGCTCACCGGGGAGCTGTTTTTT
>TRBV28|TRBJ1-5|few|-
CASRPTTAGQPQHF
TGTGCCAGCAGACCCACCACAGCCGGTCAGCCCCAGCATTTT
>TRBV28|TRBJ2-7|-|TRBD2
CASRSSGRFHEQYF
TGTGCCAGCCGCTCTAGCGGGAGATTCCACGAGCAGTACTTC
>TRBV15|TRBJ1-4|-|TRBD1
CATSTGQGGEKLFF
TGTGCCACCAGCACCGGACAGGGGGGTGAAAAACTGTTTTTT
>TRBV5-4|TRBJ2-1|-|-
CASSNRQVEQFF
TGTGCCAGCAGCAACAGACAGGTTGAGCAGTTCTTC
>TRBV4-3|TRBJ2-1|-|TRBD1
CASSQEGRQGDEQFF
TGCGCCAGCAGCCAAGAGGGAAGACAGGGGGATGAGCAGTTCTTC
>TRBV28|TRBJ1-2|-|-
CASRRDSNYGYTF
TGTGCCAGCCGAAGAGACTCTAACTATGGCTACACCTTC
>TRBV6-6|TRBJ1-3|-|-
CASSSSSGNTIYF
TGTGCCAGCAGCTCCAGCTCTGGAAACACCATATATTTT
>TRBV6-5|TRBJ2-1|-|-
CASSRRPHGGDEQFF
TGTGCCAGCAGTAGACGGCCCCACGGGGGCGATGAGCAGTTCTTC
>TRBV7-9|TRBJ1-1|-|-
CASSLGLTEAFF
TGTGCCAGCAGCTTAGGGTTAACTGAAGCTTTCTTT
>TRBV7-9|TRBJ1-1|-|-
CASSLDLAEAFF
TGTGCCAGCAGCCTGGACCTCGCTGAAGCTTTCTTT
>TRBV7-3|TRBJ2-1|-|TRBD2
CASSFGGGLAGEQFF
TGTGCCAGCAGCTTCGGAGGGGGACTAGCGGGCGAGCAGTTCTTC
>TRBV4-2|TRBJ2-2|few|TRBD2
CASSPSGVAGGLNTGELFF
TGTGCCAGCAGCCCTTCCGGGGTAGCGGGAGGGTTGAACACCGGGGAGCTGTTTTTT
>TRBV9|TRBJ2-7|once|-
CASSPGGGTSYEQYF
TGTGCCAGCAGCCCAGGAGGGGGGACCTCCTACGAGCAGTACTTC
>TRBV30|TRBJ2-3|-|-
CAWSTKTVRTDTQYF
TGTGCCTGGAGTACCAAGACCGTAAGGACAGATACGCAGTATTTT
>TRBV27|TRBJ1-4|-|-
CASKGPATNEKLFF
TGTGCCAGCAAAGGGCCCGCAACTAATGAAAAACTGTTTTTT
>TRBV6-1|TRBJ2-3|-|-
CASSGVGTDTQYF
TGTGCCAGCAGCGGGGTCGGCACAGATACGCAGTATTTT